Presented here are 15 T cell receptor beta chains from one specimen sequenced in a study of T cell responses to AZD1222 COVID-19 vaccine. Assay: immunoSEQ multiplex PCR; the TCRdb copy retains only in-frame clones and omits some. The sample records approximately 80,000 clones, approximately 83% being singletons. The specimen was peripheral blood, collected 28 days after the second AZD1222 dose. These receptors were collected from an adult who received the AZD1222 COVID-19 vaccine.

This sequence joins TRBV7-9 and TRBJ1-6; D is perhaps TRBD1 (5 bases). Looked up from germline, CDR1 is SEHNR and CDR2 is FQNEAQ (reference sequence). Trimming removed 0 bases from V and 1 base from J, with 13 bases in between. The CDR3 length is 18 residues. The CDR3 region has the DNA TGTGCCAGCAGCTTAGCAGCAGGGACCAAATCCTATAATTCACCCCTCCACTTT. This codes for CASSLAAGTKSYNSPLHF.

The CDR3: CASSWDSSNQPQHF. The CDR3 coding sequence is TGTGCCAGCAGTTGGGACAGTAGCAATCAGCCCCAGCATTTT. The chain joins TRBV6-5 to TRBJ1-5, with TRBD1 identical over 7 bases. CDR1 is MNHEY and CDR2 is SVGAGI in the germline V gene. The junction had 0 bases not matched to a gene; V was cut back by 4 bases and J by 0 bases. The CDR3 is made up of 14 amino acids.

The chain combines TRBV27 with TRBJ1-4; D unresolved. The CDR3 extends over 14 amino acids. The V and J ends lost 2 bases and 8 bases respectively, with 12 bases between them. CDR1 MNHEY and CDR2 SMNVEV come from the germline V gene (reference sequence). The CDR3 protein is CASSLGRGPEKLFF. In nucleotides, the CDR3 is TGTGCCAGCAGTTTAGGCAGAGGTCCAGAAAAACTGTTTTTT.

The CDR3 bases are TGCGCCAGCAGCTTGACGGACAGGGACTCCAATGAGCAGTTCTTC. Protein sequence: CASSLTDRDSNEQFF. The gene calls are TRBV5-1 and TRBJ2-1; 8 positions match TRBD1. Germline assignment: CDR1 SGHRS and CDR2 YFSETQ. The CDR3 totals 15 residues. The trim removed 1 base at V and 6 bases at J, leaving 6 bases unmatched.

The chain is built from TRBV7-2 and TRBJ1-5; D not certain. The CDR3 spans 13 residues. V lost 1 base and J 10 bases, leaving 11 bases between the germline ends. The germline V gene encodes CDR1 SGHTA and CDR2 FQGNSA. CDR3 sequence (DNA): TGTGCCAGCAGCTTAGAGGACCGGGCCCCCCAGCATTTT. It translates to CASSLEDRAPQHF.

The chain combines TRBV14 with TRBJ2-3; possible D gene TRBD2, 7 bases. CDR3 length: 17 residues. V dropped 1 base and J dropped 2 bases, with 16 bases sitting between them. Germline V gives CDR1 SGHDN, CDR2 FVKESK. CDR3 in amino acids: CASSQGRRGGPTDTQYF. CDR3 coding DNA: TGTGCCAGCAGCCAAGGGCGGCGCGGGGGCCCCACAGATACGCAGTATTTT.

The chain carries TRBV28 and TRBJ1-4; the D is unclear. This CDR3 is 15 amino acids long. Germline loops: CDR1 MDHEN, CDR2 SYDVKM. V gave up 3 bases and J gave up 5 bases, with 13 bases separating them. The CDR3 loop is CASSFRRRMNEKLFF. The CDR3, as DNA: TGTGCCAGCAGTTTTAGGCGGAGGATGAATGAAAAACTGTTTTTT.

The CDR3 DNA sequence: TGTGCCAGCAGCTTCGTGGTTACTGAAGCTTTCTTT. Its translation is CASSFVVTEAFF. The rearrangement links TRBV7-9 to TRBJ1-1; D unclear. The CDR3 extends over 12 amino acids. Germline V gives CDR1 SEHNR, CDR2 FQNEAQ (reference sequence). Trimming shortened V by 3 bases and J by 5 bases, and 7 bases separated the two germline ends. Combining the CDR3 with reference TRBV7-9 and TRBJ1-1 gives the whole variable domain DTGVSQNPRHKITKRGQNVTFRCDPISEHNRLYWYRQTLGQGPEFLTYFQNEAQLEKSRLLSDRFSAERPKGSFSTLEIQRTEQGDSAMYLCASSFVVTEAFFGQGTRLTVV.

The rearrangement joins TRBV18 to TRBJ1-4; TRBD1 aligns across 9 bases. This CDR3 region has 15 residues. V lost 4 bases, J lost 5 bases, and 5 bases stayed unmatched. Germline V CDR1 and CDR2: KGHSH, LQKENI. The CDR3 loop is CASSLPGQGNEKLFF. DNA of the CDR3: TGTGCCAGCTCACTACCGGGACAGGGAAATGAAAAACTGTTTTTT.

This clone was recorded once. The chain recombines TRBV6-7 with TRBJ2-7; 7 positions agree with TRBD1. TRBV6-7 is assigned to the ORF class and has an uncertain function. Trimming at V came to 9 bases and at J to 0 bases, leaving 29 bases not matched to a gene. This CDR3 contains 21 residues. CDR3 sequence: CARFLSILHDRDPSLSYEQYF. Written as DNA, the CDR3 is TGTGCCAGATTTTTATCTATTTTACACGACAGGGACCCCTCTCTCTCCTACGAGCAGTACTTC.

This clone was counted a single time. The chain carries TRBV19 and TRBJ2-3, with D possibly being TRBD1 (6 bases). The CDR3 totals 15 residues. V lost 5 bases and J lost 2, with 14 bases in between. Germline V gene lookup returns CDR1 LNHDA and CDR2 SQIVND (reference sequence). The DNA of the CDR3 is TGTGCCAGTAGTGCGCTAAGACAGGCCACAGATACGCAGTATTTT. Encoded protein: CASSALRQATDTQYF. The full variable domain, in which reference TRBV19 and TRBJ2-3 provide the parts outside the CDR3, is DGGITQSPKYLFRKEGQNVTLSCEQNLNHDAMYWYRQDPGQGLRLIYYSQIVNDFQKGDIAEGYSVSREKKESFPLTVTSAQKNPTAFYLCASSALRQATDTQYFGPGTRLTVL.

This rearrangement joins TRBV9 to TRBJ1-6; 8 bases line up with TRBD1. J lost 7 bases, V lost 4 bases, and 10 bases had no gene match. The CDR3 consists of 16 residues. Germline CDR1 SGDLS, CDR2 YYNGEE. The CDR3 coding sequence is TGTGCCAGCAGCCCCCATGGACAGGGCCAGAATTCACCCCTCCACTTT. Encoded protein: CASSPHGQGQNSPLHF.

The CDR3 spells CASSQEPNDWQGARNSPLHF. CDR3 bases: TGCGCCAGCAGCCAAGAACCCAACGATTGGCAGGGGGCGCGAAATTCACCCCTCCACTTT. The genes are TRBV4-1 and TRBJ1-6; 8 bases fit TRBD1. CDR3 length equals 20 residues. Trimming cost V 0 bases and J 7 bases; bases outside gene matches: 17. Germline V lookup: CDR1 MGHRA, CDR2 YSYEKL.

The CDR3 DNA is TGTGCCAGCTCACCTGAGACAGGGGAGTACGAGCAGTACTTC. Encoded protein: CASSPETGEYEQYF. V usage is TRBV18 and J usage is TRBJ2-7, with 8 bases aligning to TRBD1. The ends lost 3 bases at V and 4 bases at J; junction bases unmatched: 5. Per the germline V gene, CDR1 is KGHSH and CDR2 is LQKENI. This CDR3 is built from 14 residues.

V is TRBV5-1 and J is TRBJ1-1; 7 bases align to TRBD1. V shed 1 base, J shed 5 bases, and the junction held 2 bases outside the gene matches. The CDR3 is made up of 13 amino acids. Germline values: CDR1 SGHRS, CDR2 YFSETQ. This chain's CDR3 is CASSLTGDTEAFF. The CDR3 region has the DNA TGCGCCAGCAGCTTGACAGGGGATACTGAAGCTTTCTTT.